This T cell receptor beta chain was observed in a study of blood T cell repertoires in COVID-19. Only in-frame clones appear in the TCRdb table, and some are missing; sequencing was by immunoSEQ multiplex PCR. This sample yields fewer than 350,000 clones, of which around 85% are seen a single time; 2% to 3% belongs to the top ten. Germline values: CDR1 SNHLY, CDR2 FYNNEI. CDR3 length: 14 residues. The trim removed 6 bases at V and 7 bases at J, leaving 9 bases unmatched. Sequencing was performed on PBMCs or T cells enriched from blood (not recorded which). This rearrangement joins TRBV2 to TRBJ2-1, with 7 positions matching TRBD2. The TCR sequence derives from a woman aged 45-65 years who had recovered from COVID-19. CDR3 sequence: CASSFGGSRNEQFF. The CDR3, as DNA: TGTGCCAGCAGCTTCGGCGGGAGTAGGAATGAGCAGTTCTTC. Combining the CDR3 with reference TRBV2 and TRBJ2-1 gives the whole variable domain EPEVTQTPSHQVTQMGQEVILRCVPISNHLYFYWYRQILGQKVEFLVSFYNNEISEKSEIFDDQFSVERPDGSNFTLKIRSTKLEDSAMYFCASSFGGSRNEQFFGPGTRLTVL.